This T cell receptor (beta chain) was recovered during a study of T cells in Graves' hyperthyroidism and ophthalmopathy. TCR beta CDR3 regions were amplified from RNA. HTBI primers drove first-round RT-PCR of the TCR CDR3. TCRdb reprocessed the multiplex PCR reads via MiXCR and lists one record per CDR3 protein. The sample holds fewer than 650,000 distinct CDR3 sequences; approximately 15% are singletons and the top ten take 4.5% to 6%. The CDR3 has 11 amino acids. Unmatched junction bases numbered 4, after V lost 5 bases and J lost 7 bases. Germline lookup yields CDR1 DFQATT and CDR2 SNEGSKA (reference sequence). Any patient presenting with uncontrolled infection, other autoimmune disease, pregnancy or lactation was left out. This clonotype has just a few counts.

The clonotype originates from a woman aged 25-40 years with Graves' hyperthyroidism that later progressed to Graves' ophthalmopathy. The sample comprised blood. This chain uses TRBV20-1 with TRBJ1-2; 7 nucleotides agree with TRBD1. The CDR3 loop reads CSADDRVGYTF. CDR3 sequence (DNA): TGCAGTGCTGATGACAGGGTTGGCTACACCTTC.